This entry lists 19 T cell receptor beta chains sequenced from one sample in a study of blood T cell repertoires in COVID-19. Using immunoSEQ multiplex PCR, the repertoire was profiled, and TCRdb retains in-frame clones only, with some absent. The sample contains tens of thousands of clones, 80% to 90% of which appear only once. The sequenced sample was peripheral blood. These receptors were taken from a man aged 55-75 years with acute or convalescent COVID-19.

Here the CDR3 reads CASGLRLPQVGTGEGNTEAFF. The CDR3 nucleotides are TGTGCTAGTGGTTTGCGTCTCCCCCAAGTGGGGACAGGGGAAGGGAACACTGAAGCTTTCTTT. The gene calls are TRBV12-5 and TRBJ1-1; 10 bases are shared with TRBD1. V was pared by 2 bases and J by 1 base, with 19 bases of the junction left unmatched. Germline CDR1 LGHNT, CDR2 FRNRAP. This CDR3 has 21 amino acids.

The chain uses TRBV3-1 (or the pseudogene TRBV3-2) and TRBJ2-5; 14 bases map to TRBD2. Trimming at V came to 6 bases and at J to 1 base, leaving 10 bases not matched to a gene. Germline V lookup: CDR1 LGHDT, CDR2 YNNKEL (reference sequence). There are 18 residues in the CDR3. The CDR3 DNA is TGTGCCAGCAGTCGGACGGGACTAGCGGGGGCCTTCCAAGAGACCCAGTACTTC. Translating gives CASSRTGLAGAFQETQYF.

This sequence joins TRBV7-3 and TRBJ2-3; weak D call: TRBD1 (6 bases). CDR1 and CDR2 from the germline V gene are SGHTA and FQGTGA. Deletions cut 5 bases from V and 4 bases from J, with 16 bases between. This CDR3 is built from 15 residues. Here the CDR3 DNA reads TGTGCCAGCAGCGCAAACAGGGATGCGGCAGATACGCAGTATTTT. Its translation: CASSANRDAADTQYF.

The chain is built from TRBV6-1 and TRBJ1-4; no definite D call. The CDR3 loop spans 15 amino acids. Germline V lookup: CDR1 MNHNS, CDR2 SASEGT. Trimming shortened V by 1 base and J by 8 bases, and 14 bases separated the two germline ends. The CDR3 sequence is CASSEDGEEGEKLFF. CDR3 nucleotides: TGTGCCAGCAGTGAAGATGGGGAGGAAGGGGAAAAACTGTTTTTT.

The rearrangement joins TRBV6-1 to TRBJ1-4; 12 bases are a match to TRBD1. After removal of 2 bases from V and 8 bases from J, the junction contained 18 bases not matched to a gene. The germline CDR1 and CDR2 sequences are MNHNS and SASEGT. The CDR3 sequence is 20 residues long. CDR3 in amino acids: CASSEMAPFGTGGLGEKLFF. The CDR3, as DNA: TGTGCCAGCAGTGAAATGGCCCCGTTCGGGACAGGGGGCTTGGGAGAAAAACTGTTTTTT.

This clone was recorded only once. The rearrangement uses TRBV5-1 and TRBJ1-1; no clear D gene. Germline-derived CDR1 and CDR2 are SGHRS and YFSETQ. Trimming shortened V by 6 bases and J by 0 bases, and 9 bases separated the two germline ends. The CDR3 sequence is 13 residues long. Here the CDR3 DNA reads TGCGCCAGCATTTCTGAGCTGAACACTGAAGCTTTCTTT. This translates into CASISELNTEAFF.

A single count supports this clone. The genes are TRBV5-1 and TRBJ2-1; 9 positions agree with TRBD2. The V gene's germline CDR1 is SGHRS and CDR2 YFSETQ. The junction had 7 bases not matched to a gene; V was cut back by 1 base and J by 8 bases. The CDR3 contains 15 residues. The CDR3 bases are TGCGCCAGCAGCTTGAGGCGGGGGGGCCTCGATGAGCAGTTCTTC. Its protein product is CASSLRRGGLDEQFF. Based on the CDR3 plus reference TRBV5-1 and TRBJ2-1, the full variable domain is KAGVTQTPRYLIKTRGQQVTLSCSPISGHRSVSWYQQTPGQGLQFLFEYFSETQRNKGNFPGRFSGRQFSNSRSEMNVSTLELGDSALYLCASSLRRGGLDEQFFGPGTRLTVL.

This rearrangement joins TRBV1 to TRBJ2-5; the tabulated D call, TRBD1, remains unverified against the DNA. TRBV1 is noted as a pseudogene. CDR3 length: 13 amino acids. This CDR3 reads CTTKETAQETQYF. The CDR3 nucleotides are TGCACCACCAAGGAGACAGCCCAAGAGACCCAGTACTTC.

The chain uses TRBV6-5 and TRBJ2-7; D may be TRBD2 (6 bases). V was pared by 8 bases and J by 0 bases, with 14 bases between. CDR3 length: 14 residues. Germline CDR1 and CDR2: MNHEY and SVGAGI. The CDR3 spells CASSPEGSSYEQYF. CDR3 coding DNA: TGTGCCAGCTCCCCGGAGGGAAGCTCCTACGAGCAGTACTTC.

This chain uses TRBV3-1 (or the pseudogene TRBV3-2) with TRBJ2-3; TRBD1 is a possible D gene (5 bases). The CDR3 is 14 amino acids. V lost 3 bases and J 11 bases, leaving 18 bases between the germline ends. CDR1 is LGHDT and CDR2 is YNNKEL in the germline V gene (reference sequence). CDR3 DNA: TGTGCCAGCAGCCAGGCTTTCCGGGCCCAGGGGCAGTATTTT. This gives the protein CASSQAFRAQGQYF.

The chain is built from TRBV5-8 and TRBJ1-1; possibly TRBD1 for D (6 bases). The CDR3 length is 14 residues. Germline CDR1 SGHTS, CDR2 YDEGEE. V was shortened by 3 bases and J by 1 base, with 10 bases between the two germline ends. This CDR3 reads CASSYGTKNTEAFF. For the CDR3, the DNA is TGTGCCAGCAGCTACGGGACAAAGAACACTGAAGCTTTCTTT.

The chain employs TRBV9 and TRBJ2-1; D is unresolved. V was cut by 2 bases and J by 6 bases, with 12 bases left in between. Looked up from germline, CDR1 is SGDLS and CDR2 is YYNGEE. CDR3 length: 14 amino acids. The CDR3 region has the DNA TGTGCCAGCAGCGTTAGCCTCTTAGTCAATGAGCAGTTCTTC. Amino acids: CASSVSLLVNEQFF.

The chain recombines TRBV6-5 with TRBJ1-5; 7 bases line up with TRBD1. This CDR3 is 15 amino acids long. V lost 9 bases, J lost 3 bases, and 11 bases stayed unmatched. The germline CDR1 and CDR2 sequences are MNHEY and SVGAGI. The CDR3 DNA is TGTGCCAGTTCCACCGGGACAGCAACCAATCAGCCCCAGCATTTT. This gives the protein CASSTGTATNQPQHF.

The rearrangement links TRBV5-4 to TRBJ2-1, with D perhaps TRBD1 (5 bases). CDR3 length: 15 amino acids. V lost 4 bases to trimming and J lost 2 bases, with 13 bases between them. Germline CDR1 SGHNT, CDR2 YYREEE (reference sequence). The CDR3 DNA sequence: TGTGCCAGCAGCCCCCGACAGCCCCCCTACAATGAGCAGTTCTTC. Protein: CASSPRQPPYNEQFF.

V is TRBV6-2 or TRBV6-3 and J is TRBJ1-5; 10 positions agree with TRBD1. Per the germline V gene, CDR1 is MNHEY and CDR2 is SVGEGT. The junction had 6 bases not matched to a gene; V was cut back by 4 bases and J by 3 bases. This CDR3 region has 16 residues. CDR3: CASSFRTGGDNQPQHF. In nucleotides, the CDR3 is TGTGCCAGCAGTTTCCGGACAGGGGGGGACAATCAGCCCCAGCATTTT.

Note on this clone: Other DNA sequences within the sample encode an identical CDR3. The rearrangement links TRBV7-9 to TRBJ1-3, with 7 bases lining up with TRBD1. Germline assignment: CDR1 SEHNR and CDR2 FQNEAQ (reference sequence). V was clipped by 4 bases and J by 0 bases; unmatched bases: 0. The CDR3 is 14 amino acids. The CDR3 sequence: CASSSGGSGNTIYF. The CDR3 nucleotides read TGTGCCAGCAGCTCAGGGGGCTCTGGAAACACCATATATTTT.

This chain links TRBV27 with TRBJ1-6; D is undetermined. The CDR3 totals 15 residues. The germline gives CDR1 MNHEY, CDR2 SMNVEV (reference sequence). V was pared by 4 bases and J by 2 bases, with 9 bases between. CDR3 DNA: TGTGCCAGCAGTTACGGGAGTACCTATAATTCACCCCTCCACTTT. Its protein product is CASSYGSTYNSPLHF.

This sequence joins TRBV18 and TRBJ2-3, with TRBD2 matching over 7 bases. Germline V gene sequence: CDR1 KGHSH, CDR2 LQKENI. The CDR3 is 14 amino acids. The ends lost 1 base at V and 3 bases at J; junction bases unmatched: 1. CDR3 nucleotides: TGTGCCAGCTCACCACGGGGGGGAACAGATACGCAGTATTTT. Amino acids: CASSPRGGTDTQYF.

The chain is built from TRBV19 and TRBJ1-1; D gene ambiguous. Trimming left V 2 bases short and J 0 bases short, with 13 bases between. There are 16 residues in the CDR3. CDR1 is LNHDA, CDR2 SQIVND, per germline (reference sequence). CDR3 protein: CASSIHQERMNTEAFF. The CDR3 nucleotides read TGTGCCAGTAGTATACACCAGGAACGAATGAACACTGAAGCTTTCTTT.